The T cell receptor (beta chain) described here comes from a study of graft-versus-host responses after intestinal transplantation. Study-wide findings and caveats: Subjects displaying graft-donor T cell macrochimerism possessed elevated graft-versus-host to host-versus-graft clonal ratios inside allografts. There were GvH clones found in recipient marrow, and some of them appeared first in ileum or blood.

The data were produced by immunoSEQ multiplex PCR, yet TCRdb's version contains in-frame clones alone and is incomplete. The sample contains some 85,000 clones, under 95% of which appear only once. The CDR3 contains 18 residues. Germline V CDR1 and CDR2: SEHNR, FQNEAQ (reference sequence). Trimming took 5 bases from V and 7 from J; bases not matched to a gene: 14. As concerns this clone: Its antigen is undetermined.

Sequenced here: unstimulated CD8+ T cells sorted from spleen or lymph node cells, sampled before transplant. The rearrangement joins TRBV7-9 to TRBJ2-2, with 12 bases that match TRBD2. The origin of this receptor is a human donor who was the organ donor for an intestinal transplant. CDR3 sequence reads: CASSPRSPSGGANGELFF. Here the CDR3 DNA reads TGTGCCAGCAGCCCCCGATCCCCTAGCGGGGGGGCGAACGGGGAGCTGTTTTTT.